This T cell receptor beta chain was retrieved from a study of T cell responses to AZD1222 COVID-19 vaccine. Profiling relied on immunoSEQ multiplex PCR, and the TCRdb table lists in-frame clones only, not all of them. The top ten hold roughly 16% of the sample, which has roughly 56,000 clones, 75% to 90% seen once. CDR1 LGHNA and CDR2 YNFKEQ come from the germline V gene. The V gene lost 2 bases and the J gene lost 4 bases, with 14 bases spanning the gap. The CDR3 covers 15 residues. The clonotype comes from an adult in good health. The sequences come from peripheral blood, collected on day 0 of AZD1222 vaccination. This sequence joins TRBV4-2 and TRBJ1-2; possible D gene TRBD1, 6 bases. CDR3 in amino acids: CASSQPQDRLYGYTF. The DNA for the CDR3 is TGTGCCAGCAGCCAACCCCAGGACAGACTCTATGGCTACACCTTC.